Listed here are 12 T cell receptor beta chains from one sample, sequenced in a study of T cell responses to AZD1222 COVID-19 vaccine. Libraries were prepared by immunoSEQ multiplex PCR; TCRdb keeps only in-frame clonotypes and omits some of them. The sample has roughly 250,000 clones, about 92% seen once. The sample consisted of peripheral blood, taken on day 0 of AZD1222 vaccination. All receptors derive from an adult in good health.

The rearrangement joins TRBV7-6 to TRBJ2-7; a weak D match, TRBD2 (6 bases). The CDR3 is 11 residues long. The V end was cut by 10 bases, the J end by 6 bases, with 13 bases between. Germline V lookup: CDR1 SGHVS, CDR2 FNYEAQ. The CDR3 region is CATSSGGEQYF. In nucleotides, the CDR3 is TGTGCCACCTCATCCGGGGGCGAGCAGTACTTC.

This clone was detected only once. V is TRBV6-5 and J is TRBJ1-1, with 7 bases that match TRBD1. Trimming removed 4 bases from V and 12 bases from J; junction bases left unmatched: 11. CDR3 length: 13 amino acids. Looked up from germline, CDR1 is MNHEY and CDR2 is SVGAGI. The CDR3 region has the DNA TGTGCCAGCAGTTCCCCCGCAGGGGGGAAGACTTTCTTT. Encoded protein: CASSSPAGGKTFF.

V gene TRBV2 combines with J gene TRBJ1-5, with a weak D call TRBD1 (6 bases). The CDR3 extends over 13 amino acids. Germline assignment: CDR1 SNHLY and CDR2 FYNNEI. V was pared by 3 bases and J by 7 bases, with 10 bases between. This CDR3 reads CASSESGEQPQHF. The CDR3 DNA follows: TGTGCCAGCAGTGAGTCAGGGGAACAGCCCCAGCATTTT.

The chain is built from TRBV5-1 and TRBJ2-7; 7 positions match TRBD1. The germline V gene has CDR1 SGHRS and CDR2 YFSETQ. Germline trimming cut 0 bases from V and 0 bases from J; bases unmatched to any gene: 6. This CDR3 comprises 16 residues. CDR3 protein: CASSLAATGASYEQYF. The CDR3 DNA reads TGCGCCAGCAGCTTGGCCGCAACAGGGGCCTCCTACGAGCAGTACTTC.

This chain links TRBV2 with TRBJ2-6; D remains unclear. CDR1 is SNHLY, CDR2 FYNNEI, per germline. This CDR3 region has 14 residues. V was cut by 6 bases and J by 0 bases, with 6 bases left in between. The CDR3 sequence is CASSDISGANVLTF. The CDR3 DNA is TGTGCCAGCAGCGACATCTCTGGGGCCAACGTCCTGACTTTC.

The chain joins TRBV7-9 to TRBJ1-1, with D maybe TRBD1 (6 bases). This CDR3 comprises 12 residues. Germline V CDR1 and CDR2: SEHNR, FQNEAQ (reference sequence). Trimming left V 11 bases short and J 6 bases short, with 16 bases between. Here the CDR3 reads CAGGASEAEAFF. The DNA of the CDR3 is TGTGCCGGGGGGGCCTCGGAAGCTGAAGCTTTCTTT.

The chain joins TRBV28 to TRBJ1-5; 7 bases map to TRBD1. Germline loops: CDR1 MDHEN, CDR2 SYDVKM. The CDR3 contains 16 residues. V trimming: 5 bases; J trimming: 6 bases; junction bases outside the gene matches: 13. CDR3 amino acids: CASSQPGDSRIQPQHF. The CDR3 bases are TGTGCCAGCAGTCAGCCCGGGGACAGCCGAATTCAGCCCCAGCATTTT. The full variable domain, rest sourced from reference TRBV28 and TRBJ1-5, is DVKVTQSSRYLVKRTGEKVFLECVQDMDHENMFWYRQDPGLGLRLIYFSYDVKMKEKGDIPEGYSVSREKKERFSLILESASTNQTSMYLCASSQPGDSRIQPQHFGDGTRLSIL.

This chain links TRBV19 with TRBJ2-3; D might be TRBD1 (6 bases). V lost 6 bases and J lost 5, with 9 bases in between. CDR1 is LNHDA, CDR2 SQIVND, per germline (reference sequence). The CDR3 sequence is 12 residues long. CDR3 sequence reads: CASRLQGDTQYF. In DNA, the CDR3 is TGTGCCAGTAGATTACAGGGAGATACGCAGTATTTT.

The V call is TRBV4-1, the J call TRBJ1-3; D is undetermined. This CDR3 has 12 residues. Trimming stripped 0 bases from V and 4 bases from J, with 1 base between. Germline values: CDR1 MGHRA, CDR2 YSYEKL. The CDR3: CASSQEGNTIYF. For the CDR3, the DNA is TGCGCCAGCAGCCAAGAAGGAAACACCATATATTTT.

This rearrangement joins TRBV5-1 to TRBJ1-3; TRBD1 aligns across 10 bases. CDR3 length: 17 amino acids. V trimming: 1 base; J trimming: 3 bases; junction bases outside the gene matches: 7. Germline V gene data show CDR1 as SGHRS and CDR2 as YFSETQ. In DNA form, the CDR3 reads TGCGCCAGCAGCTTGATGGGGGACAGGGGTCTTGGAAACACCATATATTTT. Residues: CASSLMGDRGLGNTIYF.

J is TRBJ1-2 and V is TRBV5-1; 9 positions agree with TRBD1. Unmatched junction bases numbered 13, after V lost 4 bases and J lost 0 bases. CDR1 is SGHRS, CDR2 YFSETQ, per germline. This CDR3 has 18 residues. CDR3 nucleotide sequence: TGCGCCAGCAGCCCCTTAAAAGGGACAGGGAACGCTAACTATGGCTACACCTTC. Its translation is CASSPLKGTGNANYGYTF.

This chain joins TRBV6-5 and TRBJ1-2; D gene unclear. Germline V gene lookup returns CDR1 MNHEY and CDR2 SVGAGI. This CDR3 region has 13 residues. V dropped 2 bases and J dropped 4 bases, with 8 bases sitting between them. CDR3 DNA: TGTGCCAGCAGTTACCTGGCAGGCTATGGCTACACCTTC. Translation: CASSYLAGYGYTF.